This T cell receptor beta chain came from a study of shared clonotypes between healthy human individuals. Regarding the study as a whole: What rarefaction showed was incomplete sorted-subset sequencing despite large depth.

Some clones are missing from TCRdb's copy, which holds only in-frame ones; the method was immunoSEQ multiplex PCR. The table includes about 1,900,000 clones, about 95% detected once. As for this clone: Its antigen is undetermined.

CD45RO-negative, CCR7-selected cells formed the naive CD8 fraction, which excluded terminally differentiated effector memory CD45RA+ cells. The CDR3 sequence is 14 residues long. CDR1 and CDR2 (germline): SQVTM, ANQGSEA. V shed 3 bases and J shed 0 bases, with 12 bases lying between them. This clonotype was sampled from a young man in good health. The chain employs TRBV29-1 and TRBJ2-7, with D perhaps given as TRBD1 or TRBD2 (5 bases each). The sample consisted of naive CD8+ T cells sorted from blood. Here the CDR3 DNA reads TGCAGCGTTGAGGTCGGGACGGTCTCCTACGAGCAGTACTTC. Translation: CSVEVGTVSYEQYF.